Shown below are 3 T cell receptor beta chains from a single sample sequenced in a study of blood T cell repertoires in COVID-19. Libraries were prepared by immunoSEQ multiplex PCR; TCRdb keeps only in-frame clonotypes and omits some of them. The sample has approximately 90,000 clones, 86% seen once. The sample consisted of peripheral blood. All receptors derive from an elderly man with active or convalescent COVID-19.

The chain carries TRBV6-6 and TRBJ1-2, with 8 nucleotides matching TRBD1. Germline loops: CDR1 MNHNY, CDR2 SVGAGI (reference sequence). This CDR3 spans 15 amino acids. The V segment lost 5 bases and the J segment 5 bases; nucleotides outside the gene matches: 10. The CDR3 region is CASSNPTGGSYGYTF. The DNA of the CDR3 is TGTGCCAGCAGTAACCCCACAGGGGGATCTTATGGCTACACCTTC.

This chain uses TRBV9 with TRBJ2-1; 10 positions match TRBD1. J gave up 3 bases and V 3 bases, and 6 bases lay outside the gene matches. The length of the CDR3 is 16 residues. Germline assignment: CDR1 SGDLS and CDR2 YYNGEE. The CDR3 nucleotides read TGTGCCAGCAGCGAGAGGGGACAGGGGAGCTACAATGAGCAGTTCTTC. Translating it yields CASSERGQGSYNEQFF.

This clone showed up just once. Written as DNA, the CDR3 is TGTGCCAGCAGCCGGACAGAGTCGAACACTGAAGCTTTCTTT. It is translated as CASSRTESNTEAFF. This chain uses TRBV2 with TRBJ1-1; tentative D call: TRBD1 (6 bases). V was cut by 6 bases and J by 1 base, with 12 bases left in between. CDR1 SNHLY and CDR2 FYNNEI come from the germline V gene. There are 14 residues in the CDR3. Supplemented by reference TRBV2 and TRBJ1-1, the full variable domain reads EPEVTQTPSHQVTQMGQEVILRCVPISNHLYFYWYRQILGQKVEFLVSFYNNEISEKSEIFDDQFSVERPDGSNFTLKIRSTKLEDSAMYFCASSRTESNTEAFFGQGTRLTVV.